A selection of T cell receptor beta chains follows, all from one sample in a study of T-cell reconstitution after alpha-beta-depleted transplantation in children. TCRdb re-analysed the PCR reads in MiXCR, keeping a single row per CDR3 protein. The data show over 200,000 distinct CDR3 sequences, 11% seen once. The sequencing here drew on PBMCs, taken before TCRalphabeta/CD19-depleted stem cell transplant. All receptors come from a child in the first two years of life with acute myeloid leukemia, due to receive a stem cell transplant. The CDR3 runs from the conserved cysteine through the conserved F or W. The D gene is left open where the match is weak. Clone size, where shown, is once, few, many, or a class for clones that have expanded.

14,-,many,TRBJ1-5,TRBV12-3/TRBV12-4,TGTGCCAGCCGCCTGGGTGCGGGCAATCAGCCCCAGCATTTT,CASRLGAGNQPQHF
15,TRBD2,-,TRBJ2-2,TRBV18,TGTGCCAGCTCACCCCAGCGGGAGGATTTCGGGGAGCTGTTTTTT,CASSPQREDFGELFF
15,-,many,TRBJ2-5,TRBV7-2,TGTGCCAGCAGCCAACAGCCGGGACTCGGTCAGACCCAGTACTTC,CASSQQPGLGQTQYF
14,TRBD1,many,TRBJ1-2,TRBV6-1,TGTGCCAGCAGCAAGACAGGGGAGGTCTATGGCTACACCTTC,CASSKTGEVYGYTF
15,-,-,TRBJ2-3,TRBV11-2,TGTGCCAGCAGCTTAGAGCTAGCGACGACAGATACGCAGTATTTT,CASSLELATTDTQYF
13,-,many,TRBJ2-2,TRBV20-1,TGCAGTGCTAGAGACTTGGACACCGGGGAGCTGTTTTTT,CSARDLDTGELFF
18,-,few,TRBJ2-4,TRBV7-5,-,CISVSEAPSDEVKNIQYF
13,-,few,TRBJ1-1,TRBV25-1,TGTGCCAGCAGTTCAACAGCGAACACTGAAGCTTTCTTT,CASSSTANTEAFF
14,-,many,TRBJ1-2,TRBV9,TGTGCCAGCAGCGTAGAATTCGGGGCCTATGGCTACACCTTC,CASSVEFGAYGYTF
15,TRBD2,many,TRBJ2-7,TRBV6-5,TGTGCCAGCAGTTTAACTAGCGGGAGGGACTACGAGCAGTACTTC,CASSLTSGRDYEQYF
16,-,few,TRBJ2-7,TRBV7-7,TGTGCCAGCAGCCCGCAGACACAATCCCAACCTGGCGAGCAGTACTTC,CASSPQTQSQPGEQYF
12,-,many,TRBJ1-3,TRBV6-6,TGTGCCACCCAGAGCTCTGGAAACACCATATATTTT,CATQSSGNTIYF
14,TRBD2,many,TRBJ2-1,TRBV20-1,TGCAGTGCTAGAGTCATAGCGGGACTAAATGAGCAGTTCTTC,CSARVIAGLNEQFF
14,TRBD2,many,TRBJ2-7,TRBV3-1,TGTGCCAGCAGCCAGGCTAGCGGGAGTTATGGGCAGTACTTC,CASSQASGSYGQYF
14,-,once,TRBJ2-5,TRBV12-5,TGTACTAGTGGTTTATCGGCCGCCGGAGAGACCCAGTACTTC,CTSGLSAAGETQYF
13,-,many,TRBJ2-7,TRBV5-1,TGCGCCAGCAGCCCCTCCCTAGGCTACGAGCAGTACTTC,CASSPSLGYEQYF
13,-,many,TRBJ1-2,TRBV7-8,TGTGCCAGCAGCTTAGACCCAGGGTATGGCTACACCTTC,CASSLDPGYGYTF
16,TRBD2,many,TRBJ2-2,TRBV12-3/TRBV12-4,TGTGCCAGCAGACCCCAAACTAGCGGGGCCACCGGGGAGCTGTTTTTT,CASRPQTSGATGELFF
17,TRBD2,many,TRBJ2-3,TRBV5-1,TGCGCCAGCAGCTTGGCCTCTAGCGGGAGGGGCTCAGATACGCAGTATTTT,CASSLASSGRGSDTQYF
13,TRBD1,-,TRBJ1-2,TRBV19,TGTGCCAGTAGCCAGCAGGGGGGGATCGGCTACACCTTC,CASSQQGGIGYTF
16,TRBD1,many,TRBJ1-1,TRBV12-3/TRBV12-4,TGTGCCAGCAGTTTACGACAGTGGACAGGGAACACTGAAGCTTTCTTT,CASSLRQWTGNTEAFF
14,-,-,TRBJ2-5,TRBV3-1,TGTGCCAGCAGCCACATAGGGGGAAGGGAGACCCAGTACTTC,CASSHIGGRETQYF
15,TRBD1,-,TRBJ1-5,TRBV6-1,TGTGCCAGCAGCTTCGACAGGGGGAGGCATCAGCCCCAGCATTTT,CASSFDRGRHQPQHF
14,TRBD2,many,TRBJ2-3,TRBV2,TGTGCCAGCAGCCTTAGCGGGGGGCCAGATACGCAGTATTTT,CASSLSGGPDTQYF
14,TRBD1,many,TRBJ2-7,TRBV28,TGTGCCAGCACCAGACAGGGGCCCTCCTACGAGCAGTACTTC,CASTRQGPSYEQYF
14,TRBD2,many,TRBJ2-4,TRBV20-1,TGCAGTGCTGGGGGGGGTTGGACCAAAAACATTCAGTACTTC,CSAGGGWTKNIQYF
19,TRBD2,many,TRBJ2-5,TRBV14,TGTGCCAGCAGCCCTAGGAGGACTAGCGGGAGTATGGGTTACGAGACCCAGTACTTC,CASSPRRTSGSMGYETQYF
14,-,-,TRBJ1-5,TRBV7-9,TGTGCCAGCACCGTCGGGGGCGGCAATCAGCCCCAGCATTTT,CASTVGGGNQPQHF
13,-,many,TRBJ2-2,TRBV7-2,TGTGCCAGCAGCTTACTAGACACCGGGGAGCTGTTTTTT,CASSLLDTGELFF
15,TRBD1,few,TRBJ2-5,TRBV7-9,TGTGCCAGCAGCTTGACAGGGATTATAGGAGAGACCCAGTACTTC,CASSLTGIIGETQYF
15,-,many,TRBJ2-7,TRBV10-2,TGCGCCAGCAGTGAGTCAATAGCCGTGGGGGACGAGCAGTACTTC,CASSESIAVGDEQYF
17,TRBD1,many,TRBJ2-7,TRBV4-1,TGCGCCAGCAGCCAAGCCGGGACAGTCAACCAATTTTACGAGCAGTACTTC,CASSQAGTVNQFYEQYF
14,TRBD1,-,TRBJ2-7,TRBV7-9,TGTGCCAGCAGCATCTTGACAGGGTTCCACGAGCAGTACTTC,CASSILTGFHEQYF
14,TRBD2,-,TRBJ2-1,TRBV20-1,TGCAGTGCTAGGGGGGGGACTACCAACAATGAGCAGTTCTTC,CSARGGTTNNEQFF
16,TRBD1,many,TRBJ1-6,TRBV20-1,TGCAGTGCTAGAGAAGTCCAGACAGGGATCTATTCACCCCTCCACTTT,CSAREVQTGIYSPLHF
12,-,many,TRBJ1-5,TRBV12-3/TRBV12-4,TGTGCCAGCAGTCCTGACAATCAGCCCCAGCATTTT,CASSPDNQPQHF
14,-,many,TRBJ1-5,TRBV5-6,TGTGCCAGCAGCCCGGGGGGGAGCAATCAGCCCCAGCATTTT,CASSPGGSNQPQHF
16,TRBD2,many,TRBJ2-1,TRBV9,TGTGCCAGCAGCCTTTCGACTAGCGGGAGGGCCCCTGAGCAGTTCTTC,CASSLSTSGRAPEQFF
14,-,many,TRBJ2-1,TRBV24-1,TGTGCCACCAGTGATAGGGGGACACTGAATGAGCAGTTCTTC,CATSDRGTLNEQFF
15,-,many,TRBJ1-1,TRBV6-2/TRBV6-3,TGTGCCAGCAGTTACTCACAGGCAGGGGACACTGAAGCTTTCTTT,CASSYSQAGDTEAFF
14,-,many,TRBJ2-7,TRBV10-3,TGTGCCATCAGTCTGGCGGGACTCATCTACGAGCAGTACTTC,CAISLAGLIYEQYF
15,-,many,TRBJ1-2,TRBV10-3,TGTGCCATCAGTGCGGGGGAGGGCTCTAACTATGGCTACACCTTC,CAISAGEGSNYGYTF
13,-,-,TRBJ2-5,TRBV7-7,TGTGCCAGCAGCTCCCTGGATCTGGAGACCCAGTACTTC,CASSSLDLETQYF
14,TRBD1,many,TRBJ1-2,TRBV9,TGTGCCAGCAGCGTAGGAGGGGGCGACTATGGCTACACCTTC,CASSVGGGDYGYTF
16,TRBD1,many,TRBJ1-5,TRBV12-3/TRBV12-4,TGTGCCAGCAGTTTAGGACAGGGGGTAATGAATCAGCCCCAGCATTTT,CASSLGQGVMNQPQHF
13,-,many,TRBJ1-3,TRBV7-9,TGTGCTTATTCCGGGGGCTCCGGAAACACCATATATTTT,CAYSGGSGNTIYF
14,-,many,TRBJ2-3,TRBV7-3,TGTGCCAGCAGCTTGTCGGCTAGCGAAGATACGCAGTATTTT,CASSLSASEDTQYF
14,TRBD2,many,TRBJ2-1,TRBV20-1,TGCAGTGCTGGGACCCCGAGCGGGATCAATGAGCAGTTCTTC,CSAGTPSGINEQFF
16,-,many,TRBJ2-1,TRBV3-1,TGTGCCAGCAGCCAAGAAGATAGGGTGGCGAATAATGAGCAGTTCTTC,CASSQEDRVANNEQFF
13,-,many,TRBJ1-1,TRBV7-9,TGTGCCAGCAGCTTAGTAGTTCGGTTGGAAGCTTTCTTT,CASSLVVRLEAFF
13,-,many,TRBJ1-6,TRBV27,TGTGCCAGCAGTTTATCGGGAAGTTCACCCCTCCACTTT,CASSLSGSSPLHF
15,-,many,TRBJ2-1,TRBV28,TGTGCCAGCAGTTTTATCGGGACTCGCACCACTGAGCAGTTCTTC,CASSFIGTRTTEQFF
14,-,-,TRBJ2-3,TRBV5-6,TGTGCCAGCAGCTTAGGGGGAATGGTGGATACGCAGTATTTT,CASSLGGMVDTQYF
12,-,many,TRBJ2-1,TRBV12-3/TRBV12-4,TGTGCCAGCAGTCCACAGCGGCATGAGCAGTTCTTC,CASSPQRHEQFF